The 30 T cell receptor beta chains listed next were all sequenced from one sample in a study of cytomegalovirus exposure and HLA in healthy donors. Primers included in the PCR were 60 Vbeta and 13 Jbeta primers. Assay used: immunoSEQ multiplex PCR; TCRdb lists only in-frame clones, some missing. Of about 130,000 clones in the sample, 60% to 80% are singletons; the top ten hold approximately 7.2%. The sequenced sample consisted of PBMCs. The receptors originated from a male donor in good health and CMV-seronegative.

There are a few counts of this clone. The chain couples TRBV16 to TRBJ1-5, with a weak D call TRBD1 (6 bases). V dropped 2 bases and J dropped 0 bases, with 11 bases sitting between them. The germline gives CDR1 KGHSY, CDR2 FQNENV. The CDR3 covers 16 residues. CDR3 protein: CASSQRGADSNQPQHF. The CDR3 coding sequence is TGTGCCAGCAGCCAACGGGGGGCAGATAGCAATCAGCCCCAGCATTTT.

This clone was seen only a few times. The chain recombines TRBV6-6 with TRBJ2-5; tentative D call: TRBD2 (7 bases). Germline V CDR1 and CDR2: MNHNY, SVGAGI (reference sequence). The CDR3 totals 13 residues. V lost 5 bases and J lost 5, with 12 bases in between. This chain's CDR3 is CASSNRGGETQYF. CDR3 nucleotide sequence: TGTGCCAGCAGTAATAGGGGGGGGGAGACCCAGTACTTC.

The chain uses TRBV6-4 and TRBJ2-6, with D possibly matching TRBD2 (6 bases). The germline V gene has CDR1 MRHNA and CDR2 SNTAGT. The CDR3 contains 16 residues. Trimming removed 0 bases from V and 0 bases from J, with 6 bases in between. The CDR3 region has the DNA TGTGCCAGCAGTGACTCTAGCGGCTCTGGGGCCAACGTCCTGACTTTC. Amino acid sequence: CASSDSSGSGANVLTF.

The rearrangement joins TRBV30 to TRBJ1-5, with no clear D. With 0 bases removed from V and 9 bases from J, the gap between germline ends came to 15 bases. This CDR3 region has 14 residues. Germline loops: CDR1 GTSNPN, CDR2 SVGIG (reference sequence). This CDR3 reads CAWSVRGPRGPQHF. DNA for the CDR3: TGTGCCTGGAGTGTACGCGGCCCGAGAGGGCCCCAGCATTTT. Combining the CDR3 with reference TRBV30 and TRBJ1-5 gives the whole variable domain SQTIHQWPATLVQPVGSPLSLECTVEGTSNPNLYWYRQAAGRGLQLLFYSVGIGQISSEVPQNLSASRPQDRQFILSSKKLLLSDSGFYLCAWSVRGPRGPQHFGDGTRLSIL.

The CDR3 here is CASRPTGTNTGELFF. CDR3 nucleotides: TGTGCCAGCAGACCGACAGGGACGAACACCGGGGAGCTGTTTTTT. This chain joins TRBV7-2 and TRBJ2-2; 7 nucleotides align to TRBD1. Germline CDR1 SGHTA, CDR2 FQGNSA. The CDR3 is made up of 15 amino acids. The junction had 4 bases not matched to a gene; V was cut back by 6 bases and J by 0 bases.

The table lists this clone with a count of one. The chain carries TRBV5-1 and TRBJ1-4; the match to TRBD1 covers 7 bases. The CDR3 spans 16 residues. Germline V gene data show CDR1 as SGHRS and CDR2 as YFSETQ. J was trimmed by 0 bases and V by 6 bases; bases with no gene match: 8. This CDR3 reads CASNSGQQATNEKLFF. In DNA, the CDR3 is TGCGCCAGCAACTCGGGACAGCAGGCAACTAATGAAAAACTGTTTTTT. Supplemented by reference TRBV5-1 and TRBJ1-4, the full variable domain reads KAGVTQTPRYLIKTRGQQVTLSCSPISGHRSVSWYQQTPGQGLQFLFEYFSETQRNKGNFPGRFSGRQFSNSRSEMNVSTLELGDSALYLCASNSGQQATNEKLFFGSGTQLSVL.

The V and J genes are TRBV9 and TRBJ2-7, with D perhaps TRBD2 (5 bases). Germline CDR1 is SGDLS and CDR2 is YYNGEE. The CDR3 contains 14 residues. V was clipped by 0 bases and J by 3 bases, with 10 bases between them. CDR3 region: CASSVAEGLYEQYF. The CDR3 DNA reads TGTGCCAGCAGCGTAGCTGAGGGCCTCTACGAGCAGTACTTC.

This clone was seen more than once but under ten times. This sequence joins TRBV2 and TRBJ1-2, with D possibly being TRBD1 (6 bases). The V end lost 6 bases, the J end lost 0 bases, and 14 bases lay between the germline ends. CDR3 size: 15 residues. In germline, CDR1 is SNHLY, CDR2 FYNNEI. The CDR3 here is CASRPQGGTNYGYTF. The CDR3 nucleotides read TGTGCCAGCAGACCACAGGGTGGCACTAACTATGGCTACACCTTC.

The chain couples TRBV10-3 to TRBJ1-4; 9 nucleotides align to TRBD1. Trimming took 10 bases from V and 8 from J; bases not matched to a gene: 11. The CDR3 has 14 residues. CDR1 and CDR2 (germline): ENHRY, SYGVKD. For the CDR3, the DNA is TGTGCCAAATACCGGGACAGGGTGCGGGAAAAACTGTTTTTT. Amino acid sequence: CAKYRDRVREKLFF.

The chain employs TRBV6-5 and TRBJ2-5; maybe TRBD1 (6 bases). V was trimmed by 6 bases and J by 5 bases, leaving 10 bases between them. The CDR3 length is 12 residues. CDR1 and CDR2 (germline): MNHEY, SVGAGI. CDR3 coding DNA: TGTGCCAGCAGCGAGCAGGGGGAGACCCAGTACTTC. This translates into CASSEQGETQYF.

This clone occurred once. The CDR3 loop reads CASSALPGQVGYTF. CDR3 nucleotide sequence: TGTGCCAGCAGCGCCCTCCCGGGTCAAGTTGGCTACACCTTC. The chain recombines TRBV5-5 with TRBJ1-2; D gene uncertain. The V and J ends lost 4 bases and 7 bases respectively, with 17 bases between them. The CDR3 has 14 residues. Germline V gene sequence: CDR1 SGHKS, CDR2 YYEKEE (reference sequence). Together with reference TRBV5-5 and TRBJ1-2, the CDR3 gives the full variable domain: DAGVTQSPTHLIKTRGQQVTLRCSPISGHKSVSWYQQVLGQGPQFIFQYYEKEERGRGNFPDRFSARQFPNYSSELNVNALLLGDSALYLCASSALPGQVGYTFGSGTRLTVV.

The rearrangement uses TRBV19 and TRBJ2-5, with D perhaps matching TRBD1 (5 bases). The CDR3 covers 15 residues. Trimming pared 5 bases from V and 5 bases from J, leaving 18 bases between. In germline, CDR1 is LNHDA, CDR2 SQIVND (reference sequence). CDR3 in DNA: TGTGCCAGTAGTGATGGGGCGTCCAATGGGGAGACCCAGTACTTC. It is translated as CASSDGASNGETQYF.

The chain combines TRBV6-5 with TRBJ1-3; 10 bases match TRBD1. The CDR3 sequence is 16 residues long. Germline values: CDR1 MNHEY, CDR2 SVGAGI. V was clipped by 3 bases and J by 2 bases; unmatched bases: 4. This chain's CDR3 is CASSYTGTGAGNTIYF. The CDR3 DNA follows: TGTGCCAGCAGTTATACCGGGACAGGGGCTGGAAACACCATATATTTT.

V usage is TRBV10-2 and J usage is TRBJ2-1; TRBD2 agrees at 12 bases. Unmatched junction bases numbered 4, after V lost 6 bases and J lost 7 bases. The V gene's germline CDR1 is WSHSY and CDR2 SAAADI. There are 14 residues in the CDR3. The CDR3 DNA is TGCGCCAGCAGGCTAGCGGGAGGGCCTAATGAGCAGTTCTTC. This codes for CASRLAGGPNEQFF.

CDR3 region: CASSSRVAGDQETQYF. The CDR3 DNA reads TGTGCCAGCAGTTCCCGGGTAGCGGGAGATCAAGAGACCCAGTACTTC. The chain is built from TRBV28 and TRBJ2-5; 9 positions match TRBD2. The CDR3 contains 16 residues. Germline V lookup: CDR1 MDHEN, CDR2 SYDVKM. V lost 4 bases and J lost 2; bases outside the gene matches: 8.

The CDR3 DNA follows: TGTGCCACCGGAGGGGGTAGCGGGGGTTCAATTTCCTACGAGCAGTACTTC. It specifies CATGGGSGGSISYEQYF. The genes are TRBV10-3 and TRBJ2-7, with TRBD2 matching over 9 bases. This CDR3 has 17 amino acids. Trimming took 10 bases from V and 1 from J; bases not matched to a gene: 17. Germline-derived CDR1 and CDR2 are ENHRY and SYGVKD.

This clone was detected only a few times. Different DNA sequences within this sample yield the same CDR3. CDR3 in DNA: TGTGCCAGCAGTTTATGGAGTTTAAGCGCAACTAATGAAAAACTGTTTTTT. Translating it yields CASSLWSLSATNEKLFF. The chain recombines TRBV28 with TRBJ1-4, with no clear D. Trimming took off 0 bases at V and 0 bases at J, with 11 bases between the two ends. This CDR3 spans 17 amino acids. Germline loops: CDR1 MDHEN, CDR2 SYDVKM.

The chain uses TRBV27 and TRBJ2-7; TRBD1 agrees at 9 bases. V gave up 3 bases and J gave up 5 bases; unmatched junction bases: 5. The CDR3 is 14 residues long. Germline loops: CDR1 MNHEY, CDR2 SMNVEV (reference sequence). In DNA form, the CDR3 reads TGTGCCAGCAGTTTTACGGGACAGGGCCACGAGCAGTACTTC. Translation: CASSFTGQGHEQYF.

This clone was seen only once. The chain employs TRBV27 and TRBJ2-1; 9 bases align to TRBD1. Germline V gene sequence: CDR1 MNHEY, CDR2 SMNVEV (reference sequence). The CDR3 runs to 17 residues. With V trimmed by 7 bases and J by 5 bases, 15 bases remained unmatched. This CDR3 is CASTHLDRGKSNNEQFF. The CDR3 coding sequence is TGTGCCAGCACCCATCTCGACAGGGGGAAGTCAAACAATGAGCAGTTCTTC.

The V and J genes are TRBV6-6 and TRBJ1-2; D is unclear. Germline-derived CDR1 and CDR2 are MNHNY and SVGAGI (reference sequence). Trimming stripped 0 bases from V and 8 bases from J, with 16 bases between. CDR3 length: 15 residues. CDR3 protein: CASSYSLDRSYGYTF. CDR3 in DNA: TGTGCCAGCAGTTACTCGTTGGATAGGAGTTACGGCTACACCTTC.

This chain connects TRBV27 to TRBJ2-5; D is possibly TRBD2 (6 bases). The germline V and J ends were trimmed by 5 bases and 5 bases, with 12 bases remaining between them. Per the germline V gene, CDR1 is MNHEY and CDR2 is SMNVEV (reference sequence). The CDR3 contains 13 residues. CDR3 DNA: TGTGCCAGCAGTGCGGAGGGCGCGGAGACCCAGTACTTC. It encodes CASSAEGAETQYF.

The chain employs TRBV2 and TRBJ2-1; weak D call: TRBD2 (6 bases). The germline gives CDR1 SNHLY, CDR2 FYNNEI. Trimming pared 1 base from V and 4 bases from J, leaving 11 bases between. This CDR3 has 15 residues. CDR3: CASSEVPSAYNEQFF. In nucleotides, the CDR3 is TGTGCCAGCAGTGAAGTGCCTAGCGCTTACAATGAGCAGTTCTTC.

The CDR3 region has the DNA TGTGCCAGCAGCCTCGGGGTGGCTGGAAACACCATATATTTT. Protein product: CASSLGVAGNTIYF. The V call is TRBV9, the J call TRBJ1-3; no reliable D call. Trimming shortened V by 4 bases and J by 2 bases, and 10 bases separated the two germline ends. CDR3 length equals 14 residues. Germline CDR1 SGDLS, CDR2 YYNGEE.

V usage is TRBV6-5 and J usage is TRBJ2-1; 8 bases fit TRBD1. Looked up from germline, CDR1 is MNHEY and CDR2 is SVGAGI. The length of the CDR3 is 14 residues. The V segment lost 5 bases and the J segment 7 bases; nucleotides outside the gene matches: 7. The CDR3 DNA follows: TGTGCCAGCAGTCCGACAGGGGAGGTAAATGAGCAGTTCTTC. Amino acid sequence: CASSPTGEVNEQFF.

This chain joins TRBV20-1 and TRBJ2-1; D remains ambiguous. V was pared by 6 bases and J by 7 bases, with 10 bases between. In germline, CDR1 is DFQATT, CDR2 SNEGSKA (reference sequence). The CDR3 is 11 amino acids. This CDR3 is CSAPLPNEQFF. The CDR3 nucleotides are TGCAGTGCCCCACTACCAAATGAGCAGTTCTTC.

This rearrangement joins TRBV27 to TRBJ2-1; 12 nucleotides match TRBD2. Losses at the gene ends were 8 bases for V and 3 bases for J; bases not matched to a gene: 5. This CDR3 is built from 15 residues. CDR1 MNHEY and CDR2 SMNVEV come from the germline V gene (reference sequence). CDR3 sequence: CASGRLAGDYNEQFF. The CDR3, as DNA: TGTGCCAGCGGAAGACTAGCGGGAGACTACAATGAGCAGTTCTTC.

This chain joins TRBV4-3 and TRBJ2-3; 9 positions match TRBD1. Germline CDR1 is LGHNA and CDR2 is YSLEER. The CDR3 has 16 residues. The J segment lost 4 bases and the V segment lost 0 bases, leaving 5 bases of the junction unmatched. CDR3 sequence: CASSQDLQGAPDTQYF. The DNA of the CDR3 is TGCGCCAGCAGCCAAGATTTACAGGGGGCCCCAGATACGCAGTATTTT.

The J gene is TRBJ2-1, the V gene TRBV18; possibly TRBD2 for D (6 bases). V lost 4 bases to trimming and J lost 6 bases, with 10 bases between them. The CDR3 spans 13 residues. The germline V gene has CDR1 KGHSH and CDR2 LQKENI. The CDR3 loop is CASSRSGGNEQFF. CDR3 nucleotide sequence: TGTGCCAGCTCACGGTCCGGGGGCAATGAGCAGTTCTTC.

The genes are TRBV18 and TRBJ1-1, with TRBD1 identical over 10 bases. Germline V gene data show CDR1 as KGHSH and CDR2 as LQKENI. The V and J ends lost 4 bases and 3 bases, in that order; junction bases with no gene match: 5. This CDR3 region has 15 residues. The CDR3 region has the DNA TGTGCCAGCTCACAGACAGGGGGCCGGGACACTGAAGCTTTCTTT. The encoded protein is CASSQTGGRDTEAFF. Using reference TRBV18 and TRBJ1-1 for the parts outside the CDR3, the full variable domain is NAGVMQNPRHLVRRRGQEARLRCSPMKGHSHVYWYRQLPEEGLKFMVYLQKENIIDESGMPKERFSAEFPKEGPSILRIQQVVRGDSAAYFCASSQTGGRDTEAFFGQGTRLTVV.

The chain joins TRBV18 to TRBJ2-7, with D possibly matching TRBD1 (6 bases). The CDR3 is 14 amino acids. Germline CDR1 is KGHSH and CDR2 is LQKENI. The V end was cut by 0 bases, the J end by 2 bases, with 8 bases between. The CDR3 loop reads CASSPPWDTYEQYF. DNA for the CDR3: TGTGCCAGCTCACCACCGTGGGACACCTACGAGCAGTACTTC.